Listed here are 27 T cell receptor beta chains from one sample, sequenced in a study of blood T cell repertoires in COVID-19. This table comes from immunoSEQ multiplex PCR, and its TCRdb copy is limited to in-frame clones, with some not included. The sample yields about 360,000 clones, 88% seen once. The sample was PBMCs or T cells enriched from blood (not recorded which). The receptor set was obtained from a woman between 35 and 50 years old with acute COVID-19.

The rearrangement joins TRBV6-5 to TRBJ2-7; D unclear. CDR3 size: 14 residues. Germline assignment: CDR1 MNHEY and CDR2 SVGAGI. V was clipped by 5 bases and J by 3 bases, with 14 bases between them. CDR3 bases: TGTGCCAGCAGTCGAATTGTCCCGGTCTACGAGCAGTACTTC. This translates into CASSRIVPVYEQYF.

This clone showed up just a few times. V is TRBV3-1 (or the pseudogene TRBV3-2) and J is TRBJ2-6; D is unresolved. Trimming pared 0 bases from V and 0 bases from J, leaving 15 bases between. This CDR3 has 19 residues. CDR1 LGHDT and CDR2 YNNKEL come from the germline V gene (reference sequence). In nucleotides, the CDR3 is TGTGCCAGCAGCCAAGATAAGGCCGAGACAATCTCTGGGGCCAACGTCCTGACTTTC. Its translation: CASSQDKAETISGANVLTF.

This rearrangement joins TRBV11-2 to TRBJ2-7; maybe TRBD1 (5 bases). CDR3 length: 14 residues. The ends were cut back, 5 bases at V and 2 bases at J, with 13 bases in the middle. CDR1 is SGHAT and CDR2 is FQNNGV in the germline V gene. CDR3 bases: TGTGCCAGCAGCCCCAGCAGGGCCCCCTACGAGCAGTACTTC. Translated: CASSPSRAPYEQYF.

The gene calls are TRBV14 and TRBJ2-5; 10 positions agree with TRBD2. Trimming took 0 bases from V and 5 from J; bases not matched to a gene: 3. Germline V lookup: CDR1 SGHDN, CDR2 FVKESK. The CDR3 is made up of 15 amino acids. CDR3 protein: CASSQEAGGRETQYF. In DNA form, the CDR3 reads TGTGCCAGCAGCCAAGAAGCGGGGGGGCGGGAGACCCAGTACTTC.

This clone occurred once. The rearrangement uses TRBV2 and TRBJ1-4; 7 bases fit TRBD1. The CDR3 sequence is 15 residues long. The ends lost 6 bases at V and 5 bases at J; junction bases unmatched: 9. Germline loops: CDR1 SNHLY, CDR2 FYNNEI. CDR3: CASRHRDRANEKLFF. The CDR3 DNA is TGTGCCAGCAGACACCGGGACAGAGCCAATGAAAAACTGTTTTTT.

The chain recombines TRBV29-1 with TRBJ2-1; TRBD1 matches 7 bases. The CDR3 totals 14 residues. Per the germline V gene, CDR1 is SQVTM and CDR2 is ANQGSEA. V lost 8 bases and J lost 5; bases outside the gene matches: 12. In DNA form, the CDR3 reads TGCAGCTTAAAGACAGGGAGCCTAAACAATGAGCAGTTCTTC. Its protein product is CSLKTGSLNNEQFF.

The chain is built from TRBV19 and TRBJ1-1; D call uncertain. This CDR3 has 14 residues. Germline V lookup: CDR1 LNHDA, CDR2 SQIVND (reference sequence). The V end was cut by 10 bases, the J end by 0 bases, with 15 bases between. CDR3 in amino acids: CATHRGVVNTEAFF. CDR3 bases: TGTGCCACCCACCGTGGAGTAGTGAACACTGAAGCTTTCTTT.

V gene TRBV7-9 combines with J gene TRBJ2-7; a possible D gene is TRBD2 (6 bases). Deletions cut 5 bases from V and 2 bases from J, with 13 bases between. This CDR3 contains 14 residues. Germline assignment: CDR1 SEHNR and CDR2 FQNEAQ (reference sequence). As DNA, the CDR3 is TGTGCCAGCAGCCCCTCCGGGAGACCCTACGAGCAGTACTTC. Its protein is CASSPSGRPYEQYF.

The chain joins TRBV30 to TRBJ1-2, with D possibly matching TRBD1 (6 bases). The V and J ends lost 1 base and 8 bases respectively, with 11 bases between them. CDR1 and CDR2 (germline): GTSNPN, SVGIG (reference sequence). This CDR3 contains 12 residues. CDR3 protein: CAWSAQGSGYTF. DNA for the CDR3: TGTGCCTGGAGTGCCCAGGGGTCGGGCTACACCTTC.

This sequence joins TRBV4-2 and TRBJ1-2, with D tentatively TRBD1 (5 bases). Per the germline V gene, CDR1 is LGHNA and CDR2 is YNFKEQ. The CDR3 is 16 residues long. Trimming pared 4 bases from V and 8 bases from J, leaving 23 bases between. CDR3 coding DNA: TGTGCCAGCAGCCTTGACGGGACTCCCATGGAAAAAGGCTACACCTTC. Residues: CASSLDGTPMEKGYTF.

The genes are TRBV6-5 and TRBJ2-7; 10 bases match TRBD1. Trimming removed 7 bases from V and 11 bases from J; junction bases left unmatched: 11. The CDR3 is made up of 13 amino acids. Germline lookup yields CDR1 MNHEY and CDR2 SVGAGI. CDR3 sequence (DNA): TGTGCCAGCAAACGGGGGACAGGGGATAATGAGTACTTC. Protein: CASKRGTGDNEYF.

The chain uses TRBV30 and TRBJ1-2; 8 nucleotides align to TRBD1. The CDR3 has 13 amino acids. V lost 2 bases, J lost 4 bases, and 3 bases stayed unmatched. The germline V gene encodes CDR1 GTSNPN and CDR2 SVGIG (reference sequence). The CDR3 coding sequence is TGTGCCTGGAGTTCAGGACAGGGCTATGGCTACACCTTC. Protein sequence: CAWSSGQGYGYTF.

This clone appeared a few times. The chain employs TRBV6-1 and TRBJ1-2, with 7 nucleotides matching TRBD1. The CDR3 runs 15 residues. Per germline, CDR1 MNHNS and CDR2 SASEGT. Trimming cost V 3 bases and J 8 bases; bases outside gene matches: 12. The CDR3: CASSDQGQSLSGYTF. CDR3 nucleotide sequence: TGTGCCAGCAGTGACCAGGGACAGTCTCTGTCCGGCTACACCTTC.

V is TRBV2 and J is TRBJ1-2, with TRBD1 identical over 10 bases. V was clipped by 6 bases and J by 5 bases; unmatched bases: 9. Germline V gives CDR1 SNHLY, CDR2 FYNNEI. The CDR3 contains 15 residues. CDR3 in amino acids: CASRVSTGGEYGYTF. Here the CDR3 DNA reads TGTGCCAGCAGGGTTTCGACAGGGGGCGAATATGGCTACACCTTC.

The chain uses TRBV27 and TRBJ1-1; D may be TRBD1 (6 bases). The CDR3 has 14 residues. The germline V gene has CDR1 MNHEY and CDR2 SMNVEV (reference sequence). V was trimmed by 4 bases and J by 2 bases, leaving 11 bases between them. The CDR3 DNA sequence: TGTGCCAGCAGTTCCGGGACACTTAACACTGAAGCTTTCTTT. It codes for CASSSGTLNTEAFF.

The chain carries TRBV18 and TRBJ1-1; maybe TRBD1 (5 bases). V lost 2 bases and J 5 bases, leaving 18 bases between the germline ends. The CDR3 covers 16 residues. The germline gives CDR1 KGHSH, CDR2 LQKENI. This CDR3 reads CASSPESGQGGTEAFF. The DNA for the CDR3 is TGTGCCAGCTCACCAGAATCAGGGCAGGGAGGAACTGAAGCTTTCTTT.

The V and J genes are TRBV3-1 (or the pseudogene TRBV3-2) and TRBJ1-1; 7 nucleotides line up with TRBD1. CDR1 is LGHDT and CDR2 is YNNKEL in the germline V gene (reference sequence). The CDR3 is 14 residues long. The trim removed 1 base at V and 4 bases at J, leaving 3 bases unmatched. The chain's CDR3 is CASSQAYRGTEAFF. The CDR3 nucleotides read TGTGCCAGCAGCCAAGCGTACAGGGGCACTGAAGCTTTCTTT.

The rearrangement uses TRBV27 and TRBJ2-1, with D maybe TRBD2 (6 bases). V was trimmed by 5 bases and J by 5 bases, leaving 10 bases between them. Germline V gene data show CDR1 as MNHEY and CDR2 as SMNVEV (reference sequence). The CDR3 totals 13 residues. CDR3 sequence reads: CASSGLPNNEQFF. The DNA for the CDR3 is TGTGCCAGCAGTGGACTACCCAACAATGAGCAGTTCTTC.

This chain links TRBV10-2 with TRBJ1-5; D gene unclear. The CDR3 is 15 residues long. Trimming took 3 bases from V and 2 from J, leaving 11 bases between them. Germline CDR1 is WSHSY and CDR2 is SAAADI. CDR3 coding DNA: TGCGCCAGCAGTGATACCGTCCGCGGCAATCAGCCCCAGCATTTT. Translating gives CASSDTVRGNQPQHF.

The chain uses TRBV5-4 and TRBJ2-2; weak D call: TRBD2 (6 bases). The ends were cut back, 4 bases at V and 1 base at J, with 11 bases in the middle. Per germline, CDR1 SGHNT and CDR2 YYREEE (reference sequence). CDR3 length: 15 residues. CDR3 sequence: CASSPGTLNTGELFF. CDR3 nucleotides: TGTGCCAGCAGCCCCGGGACTTTGAACACCGGGGAGCTGTTTTTT. The whole variable domain, remainder taken from reference TRBV5-4 and TRBJ2-2, is ETGVTQSPTHLIKTRGQQVTLRCSSQSGHNTVSWYQQALGQGPQFIFQYYREEENGRGNFPPRFSGLQFPNYSSELNVNALELDDSALYLCASSPGTLNTGELFFGEGSRLTVL.

The genes are TRBV27 and TRBJ1-1; 9 bases fit TRBD1. The CDR3 is 16 amino acids. Germline values: CDR1 MNHEY, CDR2 SMNVEV (reference sequence). The junction had 15 bases not matched to a gene; V was cut back by 5 bases and J by 8 bases. In nucleotides, the CDR3 is TGTGCCAGCAGTAGAATGACAAACAGGGGGCCGGGGGAAGCTTTCTTT. It codes for CASSRMTNRGPGEAFF.

This clone was found a few times. The chain combines TRBV2 with TRBJ2-2, with 7 nucleotides matching TRBD1. The CDR3 loop spans 15 amino acids. Trimming cost V 6 bases and J 5 bases; bases outside gene matches: 9. Germline lookup yields CDR1 SNHLY and CDR2 FYNNEI. The CDR3, as DNA: TGTGCCAGCAGGGTAAAAACAGGGGAAACCGGGGAGCTGTTTTTT. This translates into CASRVKTGETGELFF.

This chain joins TRBV3-1 (or the pseudogene TRBV3-2) and TRBJ2-2; TRBD2 is a possible D gene (6 bases). The germline gives CDR1 LGHDT, CDR2 YNNKEL (reference sequence). V lost 1 base and J 0 bases, leaving 9 bases between the germline ends. The CDR3 sequence is 16 residues long. The CDR3 DNA is TGTGCCAGCAGCCAAGCTCCGGGGGCGAACACCGGGGAGCTGTTTTTT. It yields the protein CASSQAPGANTGELFF.

The rearrangement links TRBV5-6 to TRBJ1-2; weak D call: TRBD1 (6 bases). Looked up from germline, CDR1 is SGHDT and CDR2 is YYEEEE. This CDR3 has 15 amino acids. Trimming took 5 bases from V and 4 from J, leaving 18 bases between them. DNA for the CDR3: TGTGCCAGCAGACCTCGTACAGGGCGAGGCTATGGCTACACCTTC. Its translation is CASRPRTGRGYGYTF.

V is TRBV4-1 and J is TRBJ1-1; D gene unclear. Germline V gene data show CDR1 as MGHRA and CDR2 as YSYEKL. Trimming took 4 bases from V and 6 from J, leaving 27 bases between them. The CDR3 is 18 residues long. The CDR3 region has the DNA TGCGCCAGCAGCCTCCCGAGCCCCGGGTCCGAAAAACTTTCTGAAGCTTTCTTT. Translated, it gives CASSLPSPGSEKLSEAFF.

V is TRBV10-2 and J is TRBJ1-2; D gene ambiguous. Germline CDR1 and CDR2: WSHSY and SAAADI. The CDR3 is 15 amino acids. The V end was cut by 3 bases, the J end by 5 bases, with 16 bases between. CDR3 sequence (DNA): TGCGCCAGCAGTGATACAACGCGAGACATATATGGCTACACCTTC. Translated: CASSDTTRDIYGYTF.

The V and J genes are TRBV10-2 and TRBJ2-7, with D maybe TRBD2 (6 bases). This CDR3 comprises 12 residues. V was clipped by 7 bases and J by 2 bases, with 9 bases between them. CDR1 is WSHSY and CDR2 is SAAADI in the germline V gene. The CDR3: CASTTGAYEQYF. DNA of the CDR3: TGCGCCAGCACCACGGGGGCCTACGAGCAGTACTTC.